The present T cell receptor beta chain was sequenced within a study of T-cell reconstitution after alpha-beta-depleted transplantation in children. The ends lost 2 bases at V and 3 bases at J; junction bases unmatched: 8. CDR1 and CDR2 (germline): KGHDR, SFDVKD. The CDR3 runs to 16 residues. TCRbeta library construction was performed incorporating unique molecular identifiers. TCRdb called the PCR reads again in MiXCR, with one record for every CDR3 protein. The table includes 350,000 to 400,000 distinct CDR3 sequences, roughly 22% detected once. V and J are TRBV24-1 and TRBJ2-7; 8 nucleotides align to TRBD2. The receptor was derived from a human donor who donated a stem cell graft to a child with acute myeloid leukemia. The sequencing here drew on PBMCs from the stem cell graft donor, taken from the stem cell graft. The CDR3 sequence: CATSDSQRSGSYEQYF. The CDR3 DNA reads TGTGCCACCAGTGATTCGCAGAGGAGCGGGAGCTACGAGCAGTACTTC.